The clone carrying this T cell receptor (beta chain) was recorded once. Its antigen is currently unknown. The data are from a study of shared clonotypes between healthy human individuals. Study as a whole: Per donor, CD8 memory used one plate, CD8 naive used two, CD4 memory used three and CD4 naive used three.

Profiled with immunoSEQ multiplex PCR; TCRdb holds only in-frame clones, not every one. Of a few million clones in the sample, 90% to 95% were seen once. General study findings and limits: Non-shared clonotypes had lower generation probabilities than clonotypes shared by all four sorted-subset donors. Of the naive CD4 clonotypes, about 5% were shared across a handful of donors. Although depth was large, rarefaction showed that sequencing of the sorted subsets was incomplete.

The specimen sequenced was naive CD4+ T cells sorted from blood. Subset denoted: CD45RA+ positively selected. This receptor was obtained from a man between 18 and 35 years old in good health.

CDR3 in amino acids: CASRAGQGSFGEQYF. The DNA of the CDR3 is TGCGCCAGCAGGGCCGGACAGGGGAGTTTCGGCGAGCAGTACTTC. V and J are TRBV10-1 and TRBJ2-7; 9 nucleotides line up with TRBD1. J gave up 6 bases and V 6 bases, and 12 bases lay outside the gene matches. In germline, CDR1 is WNHNN, CDR2 SYGVQD (reference sequence). This CDR3 has 15 amino acids.